Shown below are 4 T cell receptor beta chains from a single sample sequenced in a study of T cells after yellow fever vaccination. TCRdb reprocessed the 5' RACE reads with MiXCR, giving one entry per CDR3 protein. Here the sample spans tens of thousands of distinct CDR3 sequences, about 6.6% being singletons. Sequenced here: PBMCs, either bulk or a sorted T-cell subset (CD4+, CD8+, memory, or dextramer-sorted; not recorded which), sampled on the day of the first yellow fever vaccination. The source is a man aged 18 to 29 who received the YFV17D yellow fever vaccine.

This clonotype has more than one count but fewer than ten. The chain has TRBV7-8 and TRBJ2-1; 8 bases fit TRBD1. With 6 bases clipped from V and 7 bases from J, the junction kept 20 bases outside the gene matches. The CDR3 covers 18 residues. The germline V gene encodes CDR1 SGHVS and CDR2 FQNEAQ. The CDR3 coding sequence is TGTGCCAGCAGACAAAAGCCCCAGGGGGCACCAATAGAGAATGAGCAGTTCTTC. It is translated as CASRQKPQGAPIENEQFF.

The chain uses TRBV18 and TRBJ1-2; no definite D call. CDR1 is KGHSH and CDR2 is LQKENI in the germline V gene. V lost 2 bases to trimming and J lost 0 bases, with 13 bases between them. The CDR3 extends over 16 amino acids. The CDR3 here is CASSPSADPTNYGYTF. As DNA, the CDR3 is TGTGCCAGCTCACCATCGGCCGACCCGACTAACTATGGCTACACCTTC.

Details on this clonotype: This may arise from a read error, as a much more abundant clone is one base away. J is TRBJ2-1 and V is TRBV20-1, with D unresolved. The CDR3 totals 11 residues. Trimming cost V 3 bases and J 10 bases, with 10 bases left between them. Germline lookup yields CDR1 DFQATT and CDR2 SNEGSKA (reference sequence). The CDR3 DNA reads TGCAGTGCTAGTCCAGCCGGGGAGCAGTTCTTC. Translating gives CSASPAGEQFF.

This clonotype has ten or more counts. The chain is built from TRBV3-1 and TRBJ2-7, with D unresolved. Germline CDR1 and CDR2: LGHDT and YNNKEL (reference sequence). Deletions cut 0 bases from V and 12 bases from J, with 9 bases between. The CDR3 totals 11 residues. The CDR3, as DNA: TGTGCCAGCAGCCAAGAAATTGTCCGGTACTTC. Its protein product is CASSQEIVRYF.